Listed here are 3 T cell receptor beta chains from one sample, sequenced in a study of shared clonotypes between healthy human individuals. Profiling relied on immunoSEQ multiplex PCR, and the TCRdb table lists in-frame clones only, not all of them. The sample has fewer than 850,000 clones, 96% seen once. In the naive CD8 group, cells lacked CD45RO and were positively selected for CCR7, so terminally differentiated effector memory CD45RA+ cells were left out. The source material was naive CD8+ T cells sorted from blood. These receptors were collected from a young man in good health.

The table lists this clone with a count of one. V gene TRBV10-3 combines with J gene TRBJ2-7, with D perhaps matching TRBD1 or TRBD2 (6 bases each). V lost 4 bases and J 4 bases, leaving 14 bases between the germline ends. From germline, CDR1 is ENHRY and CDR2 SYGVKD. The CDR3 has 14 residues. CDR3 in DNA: TGTGCCATCAGTGCCGGGGGCGAGGGGTACGAGCAGTACTTC. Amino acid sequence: CAISAGGEGYEQYF.

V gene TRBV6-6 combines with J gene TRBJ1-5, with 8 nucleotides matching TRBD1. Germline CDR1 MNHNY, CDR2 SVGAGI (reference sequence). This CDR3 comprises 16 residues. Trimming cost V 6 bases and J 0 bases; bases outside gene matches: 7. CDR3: CASRPDRGHSNQPQHF. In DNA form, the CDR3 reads TGTGCCAGCAGACCCGACAGGGGCCATAGCAATCAGCCCCAGCATTTT.

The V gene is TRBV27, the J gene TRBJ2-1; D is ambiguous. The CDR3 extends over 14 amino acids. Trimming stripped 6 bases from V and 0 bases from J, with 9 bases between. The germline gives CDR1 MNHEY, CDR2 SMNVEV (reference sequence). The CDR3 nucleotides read TGTGCCAGCAGGACCTGGAGCTCCTACAATGAGCAGTTCTTC. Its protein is CASRTWSSYNEQFF.